The 6 T cell receptor beta chains given below trace back to one sample, sequenced in a study of cytomegalovirus exposure and HLA in healthy donors. The study ran its PCR with 60 Vbeta and 13 Jbeta primers. Produced via immunoSEQ multiplex PCR; TCRdb's table is partial and in-frame only. The sample includes about 61,000 clones, over 75% of them seen just once. Sequencing used PBMCs. All receptors derive from a man younger than 35 in good health and CMV-seronegative.

This clone came up once. J is TRBJ2-3 and V is TRBV30; D is possibly TRBD2 (6 bases). The germline CDR1 and CDR2 sequences are GTSNPN and SVGIG (reference sequence). The germline V and J ends were trimmed by 7 bases and 2 bases, with 13 bases remaining between them. The CDR3 covers 13 residues. The DNA of the CDR3 is TGTGCCTCCGTCCGGGAGCTCACAGATACGCAGTATTTT. Translated, it gives CASVRELTDTQYF.

The chain has TRBV9 and TRBJ1-5, with unresolved D. Trimming cost V 0 bases and J 9 bases, with 13 bases left between them. This CDR3 region has 14 residues. Germline CDR1 SGDLS, CDR2 YYNGEE. The CDR3 here is CASSVAESEWPQHF. In DNA, the CDR3 is TGTGCCAGCAGCGTAGCCGAGAGCGAGTGGCCCCAGCATTTT.

The J gene is TRBJ2-2, the V gene TRBV2; no reliable D call. The germline V gene encodes CDR1 SNHLY and CDR2 FYNNEI. The length of the CDR3 is 16 residues. V gave up 0 bases and J gave up 1 base, with 9 bases separating them. CDR3 DNA: TGTGCCAGCAGTGAAGCCGAAGACAAGAACACCGGGGAGCTGTTTTTT. Its translation is CASSEAEDKNTGELFF.

CDR3 nucleotide sequence: TGTGCCAGCAGCCGTAACGGGGACACTGAAGCTTTCTTT. Translating it yields CASSRNGDTEAFF. This rearrangement joins TRBV6-4 to TRBJ1-1; no reliable D call. The CDR3 has 13 residues. Trimming removed 6 bases at V and 3 bases at J, with 11 bases between. The germline V gene has CDR1 MRHNA and CDR2 SNTAGT.

The chain couples TRBV5-1 to TRBJ2-3, with no clear D. In germline, CDR1 is SGHRS, CDR2 YFSETQ. Trimming cost V 1 base and J 0 bases, with 9 bases left between them. This CDR3 is 15 amino acids long. CDR3 nucleotide sequence: TGCGCCAGCAGCTTGAACGGTCCTAGCACAGATACGCAGTATTTT. It codes for CASSLNGPSTDTQYF.

The rearrangement links TRBV6-4 to TRBJ2-3; 12 positions agree with TRBD2. This CDR3 spans 14 amino acids. Looked up from germline, CDR1 is MRHNA and CDR2 is SNTAGT. V shed 2 bases and J 6 bases; nucleotides not matched to a gene: 0. CDR3 sequence reads: CASSDTSGGDTQYF. As DNA, the CDR3 is TGTGCCAGCAGTGACACTAGCGGGGGGGATACGCAGTATTTT.